This TCR beta chain was found in a study of T cell responses to AZD1222 COVID-19 vaccine. Broader study findings: Most donors were white British, females outnumbered males, and clonal diversity was possibly underestimated. CD4 TCRs associated with vaccination spanned spike, dominating at 160-218 and 743-854.

The table came from immunoSEQ multiplex PCR; TCRdb's copy has only in-frame clones and leaves some out. Of around 59,000 clones listed, 89% are singletons. This clone was picked up one time. Its target is not known. The germline V gene has CDR1 LGHDT and CDR2 YNNKEL (reference sequence). V trimming: 2 bases; J trimming: 6 bases; junction bases outside the gene matches: 3. This CDR3 comprises 13 residues. The receptor was derived from an adult who received the AZD1222 COVID-19 vaccine. The chain employs TRBV3-1 (or the pseudogene TRBV3-2) and TRBJ1-2; 7 bases fit TRBD1. The sample in question was peripheral blood, obtained 28 days after the second AZD1222 dose. The CDR3, as DNA: TGTGCCAGCAGCCAATTACAGGGGAATGGCTACACCTTC. Translated: CASSQLQGNGYTF.